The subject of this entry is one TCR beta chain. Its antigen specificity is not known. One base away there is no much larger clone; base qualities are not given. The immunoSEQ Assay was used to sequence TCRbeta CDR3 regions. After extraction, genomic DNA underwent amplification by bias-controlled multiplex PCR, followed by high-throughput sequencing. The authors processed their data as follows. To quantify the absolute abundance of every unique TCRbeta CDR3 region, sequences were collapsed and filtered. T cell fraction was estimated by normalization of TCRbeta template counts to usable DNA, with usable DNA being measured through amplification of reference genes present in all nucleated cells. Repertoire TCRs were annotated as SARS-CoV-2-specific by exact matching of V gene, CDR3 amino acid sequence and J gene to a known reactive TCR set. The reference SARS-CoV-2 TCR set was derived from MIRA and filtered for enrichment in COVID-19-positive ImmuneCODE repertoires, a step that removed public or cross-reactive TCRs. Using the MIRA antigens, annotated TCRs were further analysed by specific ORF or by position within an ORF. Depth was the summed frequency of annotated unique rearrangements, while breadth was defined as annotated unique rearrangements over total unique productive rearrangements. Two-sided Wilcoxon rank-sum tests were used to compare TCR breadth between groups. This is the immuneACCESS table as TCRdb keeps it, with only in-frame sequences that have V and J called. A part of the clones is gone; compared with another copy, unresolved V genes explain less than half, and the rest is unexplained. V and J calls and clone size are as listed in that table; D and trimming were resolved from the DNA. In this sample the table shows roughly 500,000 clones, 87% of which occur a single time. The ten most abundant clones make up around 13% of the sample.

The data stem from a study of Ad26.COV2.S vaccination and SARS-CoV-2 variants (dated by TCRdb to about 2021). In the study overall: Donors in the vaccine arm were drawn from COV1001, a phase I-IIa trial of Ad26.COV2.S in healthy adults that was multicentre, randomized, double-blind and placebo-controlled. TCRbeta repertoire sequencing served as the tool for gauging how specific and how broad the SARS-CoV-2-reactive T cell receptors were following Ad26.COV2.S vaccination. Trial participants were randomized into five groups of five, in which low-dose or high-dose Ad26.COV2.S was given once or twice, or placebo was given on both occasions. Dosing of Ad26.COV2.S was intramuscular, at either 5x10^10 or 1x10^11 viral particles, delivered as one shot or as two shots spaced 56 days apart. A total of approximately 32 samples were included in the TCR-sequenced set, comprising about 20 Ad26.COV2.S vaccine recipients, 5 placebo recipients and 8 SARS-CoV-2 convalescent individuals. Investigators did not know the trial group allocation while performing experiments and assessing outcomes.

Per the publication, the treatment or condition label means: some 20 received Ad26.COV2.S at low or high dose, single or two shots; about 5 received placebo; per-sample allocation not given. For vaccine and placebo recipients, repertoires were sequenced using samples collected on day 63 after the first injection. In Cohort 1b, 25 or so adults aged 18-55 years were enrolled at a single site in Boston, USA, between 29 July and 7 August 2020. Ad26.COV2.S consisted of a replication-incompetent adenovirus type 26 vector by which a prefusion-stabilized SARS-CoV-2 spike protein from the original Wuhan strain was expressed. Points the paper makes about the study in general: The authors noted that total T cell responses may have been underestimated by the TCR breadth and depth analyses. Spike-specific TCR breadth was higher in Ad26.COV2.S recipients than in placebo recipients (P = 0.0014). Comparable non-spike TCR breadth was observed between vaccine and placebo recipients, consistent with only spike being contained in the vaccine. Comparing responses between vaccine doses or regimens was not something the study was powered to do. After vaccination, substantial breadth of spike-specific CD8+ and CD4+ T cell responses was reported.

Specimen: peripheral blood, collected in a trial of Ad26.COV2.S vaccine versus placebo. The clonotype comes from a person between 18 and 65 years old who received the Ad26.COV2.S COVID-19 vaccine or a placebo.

The CDR3 loop reads CASSERVDTSYNEQFF. The DNA reads TGCGCCAGCAGTGAGCGTGTCGACACCAGCTACAATGAGCAGTTCTTC. The chain is assembled from TRBV10-1 and TRBJ2-1; confidence is insufficient to name the D gene. For CDR1 and CDR2, the germline V gene (reference sequence) lists WNHNN and SYGVQD. The V end loses 2 bases and the J end loses 3 bases, and a stretch of 14 bases separates them. Reading from cysteine to phenylalanine, the CDR3 counts 16 amino acids. Of the read, only the CDR3 DNA is kept; its 48 bases are in frame from base 1.